The rows below give T cell receptor beta chains drawn from one sample of a study of OX40 agonist ivuxolimab in advanced cancers. The table came from immunoSEQ multiplex PCR; TCRdb's copy has only in-frame clones and leaves some out. Of just under 80,000 clones listed, roughly four fifths are singletons. The specimen was CD4+ or CD8+ T cells sorted from blood, collected in a trial of the OX40 agonist ivuxolimab. The receptors here all came from an adult with an advanced solid tumor such as melanoma, head and neck, liver or kidney cancer. The CDR3 runs from the conserved cysteine through the conserved F or W. Fields, in order: clone size, D gene, J gene, V gene, CDR3 protein, CDR3 DNA. A D gene is named only where the DNA matches it firmly. The size entry is marked missing in some rows and otherwise reads once, few, many or a size class.

clone_size: NA
d_call: NA
j_call: TRBJ1-5
v_call: TRBV11-2
cdr3_aa: CASSLGVNQPQHF
cdr3_nt: TGTGCCAGCAGCTTAGGTGTAAATCAGCCCCAGCATTTT

clone_size: NA
d_call: NA
j_call: TRBJ2-7
v_call: TRBV4-1
cdr3_aa: CASSQDFPGPYEQYF
cdr3_nt: TGCGCCAGCAGCCAAGATTTCCCTGGACCCTACGAGCAGTACTTC

clone_size: NA
d_call: TRBD1
j_call: TRBJ1-1
v_call: TRBV5-1
cdr3_aa: CASSFGQGAEAFF
cdr3_nt: TGCGCCAGCAGCTTCGGACAGGGAGCTGAAGCTTTCTTT

clone_size: NA
d_call: NA
j_call: TRBJ1-4
v_call: TRBV27
cdr3_aa: CASSLRRHRTIHEKLFF
cdr3_nt: TGTGCCAGCAGTTTACGCCGTCATAGGACCATCCATGAAAAACTGTTTTTT

clone_size: NA
d_call: TRBD2
j_call: TRBJ2-2
v_call: TRBV6-5
cdr3_aa: CASSRGGGQTGELFF
cdr3_nt: TGTGCCAGCAGTAGAGGCGGGGGTCAGACCGGGGAGCTGTTTTTT

clone_size: NA
d_call: NA
j_call: TRBJ2-7
v_call: TRBV7-2
cdr3_aa: CASSLTYEQYF
cdr3_nt: TGTGCCAGCAGCTTAACCTACGAGCAGTACTTC

clone_size: NA
d_call: NA
j_call: TRBJ1-4
v_call: TRBV5-1
cdr3_aa: CASRSSNEKLFF
cdr3_nt: TGCGCCAGCAGAAGTAGTAATGAAAAACTGTTTTTT

clone_size: NA
d_call: TRBD2
j_call: TRBJ2-1
v_call: TRBV12-5
cdr3_aa: CASGFSGRHGDEQFF
cdr3_nt: TGTGCTAGTGGTTTCTCCGGGAGGCATGGCGATGAGCAGTTCTTC

clone_size: few
d_call: NA
j_call: TRBJ1-5
v_call: TRBV11-2
cdr3_aa: CASSFGDNQPQHF
cdr3_nt: TGTGCCAGCAGCTTCGGCGACAATCAGCCCCAGCATTTT

clone_size: few
d_call: TRBD1
j_call: TRBJ2-3
v_call: TRBV6-5
cdr3_aa: CASRLTGVSDTQYF
cdr3_nt: TGTGCCAGCAGACTAACAGGGGTTTCAGATACGCAGTATTTT

clone_size: NA
d_call: NA
j_call: TRBJ1-4
v_call: TRBV5-1
cdr3_aa: CASSLEGRSNEKLFF
cdr3_nt: TGCGCCAGCAGCTTGGAAGGCAGGAGCAATGAAAAACTGTTTTTT

clone_size: NA
d_call: NA
j_call: TRBJ1-1
v_call: TRBV25-1
cdr3_aa: CASSGAGETEAFF
cdr3_nt: TGTGCCAGCAGTGGCGCAGGGGAGACTGAAGCTTTCTTT

clone_size: NA
d_call: TRBD1
j_call: TRBJ1-1
v_call: TRBV28
cdr3_aa: CASSIPRAIRIGETGRYVYPEAFF
cdr3_nt: TGTGCCAGCAGTATCCCTCGGGCGATCAGAATAGGCGAGACAGGGAGATATGTCTACCCAGAAGCTTTCTTT

clone_size: NA
d_call: TRBD1
j_call: TRBJ2-7
v_call: TRBV9
cdr3_aa: CASSVGQGASYEQYF
cdr3_nt: TGTGCCAGCAGCGTCGGACAGGGGGCTTCGTACGAGCAGTACTTC

clone_size: NA
d_call: NA
j_call: TRBJ2-1
v_call: TRBV6-5
cdr3_aa: CASSYRGTRKSEQFF
cdr3_nt: TGTGCCAGCAGTTACAGAGGGACCCGGAAAAGTGAGCAGTTCTTC

clone_size: NA
d_call: TRBD2
j_call: TRBJ2-3
v_call: TRBV5-4
cdr3_aa: CASSLGTSGTTDTQYF
cdr3_nt: TGTGCCAGCAGCCTCGGGACTAGCGGGACCACAGATACGCAGTATTTT

clone_size: NA
d_call: TRBD2
j_call: TRBJ2-7
v_call: TRBV6-1
cdr3_aa: CASSDLLAVSSYEQYF
cdr3_nt: TGTGCCAGCAGTGACTTACTAGCGGTTAGCTCCTACGAGCAGTACTTC

clone_size: NA
d_call: TRBD1
j_call: TRBJ2-3
v_call: TRBV29-1
cdr3_aa: CSVDEGDRGPRDTQYF
cdr3_nt: TGCAGCGTTGACGAGGGGGACAGGGGGCCAAGAGATACGCAGTATTTT

clone_size: once
d_call: TRBD1
j_call: TRBJ2-7
v_call: TRBV27
cdr3_aa: CASSLSSYPGTGSYEQYF
cdr3_nt: TGTGCCAGCAGTTTAAGTAGCTATCCCGGGACAGGGTCCTACGAGCAGTACTTC

clone_size: NA
d_call: TRBD2
j_call: TRBJ2-1
v_call: TRBV19
cdr3_aa: CASSTTRSGRHNEQFF
cdr3_nt: TGTGCCAGTAGTACGACCCGTAGCGGGCGACACAATGAGCAGTTCTTC

clone_size: NA
d_call: TRBD1
j_call: TRBJ2-3
v_call: TRBV7-9
cdr3_aa: CASADPTGDVRVVTDTQYF
cdr3_nt: TGTGCCAGCGCCGACCCGACAGGGGACGTAAGGGTAGTCACAGATACGCAGTATTTT

clone_size: once
d_call: NA
j_call: TRBJ1-2
v_call: TRBV19
cdr3_aa: CASSIRDPQGYGYTF
cdr3_nt: TGTGCCAGTAGTATTCGGGACCCCCAGGGCTATGGCTACACCTTC

clone_size: NA
d_call: NA
j_call: TRBJ1-4
v_call: TRBV27
cdr3_aa: CASSPPPSAANEKLFF
cdr3_nt: TGTGCCAGCAGTCCCCCCCCCAGCGCCGCTAATGAAAAACTGTTTTTT

clone_size: medium-sized
d_call: NA
j_call: TRBJ2-7
v_call: TRBV5-1
cdr3_aa: CASSLAPAGGSYEQYF
cdr3_nt: TGCGCCAGCAGCTTGGCCCCCGCAGGGGGGTCCTACGAGCAGTACTTC

clone_size: NA
d_call: TRBD1
j_call: TRBJ2-7
v_call: TRBV4-1
cdr3_aa: CASSRGTGPSYEQYF
cdr3_nt: TGCGCCAGCAGCCGCGGGACAGGACCTTCCTACGAGCAGTACTTC

clone_size: once
d_call: TRBD1
j_call: TRBJ2-5
v_call: TRBV10-3
cdr3_aa: CAISWDREETQYF
cdr3_nt: TGTGCCATCAGTTGGGACAGGGAAGAGACCCAGTACTTC

clone_size: NA
d_call: NA
j_call: TRBJ1-1
v_call: TRBV18
cdr3_aa: CASSPGATEAFF
cdr3_nt: TGTGCCAGCTCACCAGGTGCCACTGAAGCTTTCTTT

clone_size: NA
d_call: NA
j_call: TRBJ2-7
v_call: TRBV28
cdr3_aa: CASSLSQGGSYEQYF
cdr3_nt: TGTGCCAGCAGCCTTTCTCAGGGGGGCTCCTACGAGCAGTACTTC

clone_size: NA
d_call: NA
j_call: TRBJ1-1
v_call: TRBV15
cdr3_aa: CATSRDFIGDGMNTEAFF
cdr3_nt: TGTGCCACCAGCAGAGACTTCATTGGGGACGGTATGAACACTGAAGCTTTCTTT

clone_size: NA
d_call: NA
j_call: TRBJ2-7
v_call: TRBV27
cdr3_aa: CASSPTPGGSYEQYF
cdr3_nt: TGTGCCAGCAGCCCCACCCCCGGTGGATCCTACGAGCAGTACTTC

clone_size: few
d_call: NA
j_call: TRBJ1-1
v_call: TRBV2
cdr3_aa: CASNGRQQNTEAFF
cdr3_nt: TGTGCCAGCAATGGAAGGCAGCAGAACACTGAAGCTTTCTTT

clone_size: NA
d_call: NA
j_call: TRBJ2-3
v_call: TRBV7-2
cdr3_aa: CASSVYTDTQYF
cdr3_nt: TGTGCCAGCAGCGTCTACACAGATACGCAGTATTTT

clone_size: NA
d_call: NA
j_call: TRBJ1-5
v_call: TRBV6-1
cdr3_aa: CASSPGPTGGQPQHF
cdr3_nt: TGTGCCAGCAGTCCGGGACCGACCGGGGGTCAGCCCCAGCATTTT

clone_size: medium-sized
d_call: NA
j_call: TRBJ1-2
v_call: TRBV7-9
cdr3_aa: CASSLAGGTNYGYTF
cdr3_nt: TGTGCCAGCAGCTTAGCGGGCGGGACTAACTATGGCTACACCTTC

clone_size: NA
d_call: NA
j_call: TRBJ1-1
v_call: TRBV6-5
cdr3_aa: CASSPLDTEAFF
cdr3_nt: TGTGCCAGCAGTCCCCTCGACACTGAAGCTTTCTTT

clone_size: NA
d_call: NA
j_call: TRBJ1-1
v_call: TRBV28
cdr3_aa: CASKPAGANTEAFF
cdr3_nt: TGTGCCAGCAAACCGGCCGGGGCAAACACTGAAGCTTTCTTT

clone_size: medium-sized
d_call: TRBD1
j_call: TRBJ1-2
v_call: TRBV5-1
cdr3_aa: CASSRDRANYGYTF
cdr3_nt: TGCGCCAGCAGCCGGGACAGGGCCAACTATGGCTACACCTTC

clone_size: NA
d_call: NA
j_call: TRBJ1-4
v_call: TRBV2
cdr3_aa: CASSVLAREKLFF
cdr3_nt: TGTGCCAGCAGTGTCTTAGCAAGGGAAAAACTGTTTTTT

clone_size: NA
d_call: NA
j_call: TRBJ1-2
v_call: TRBV19
cdr3_aa: CASSISANGYGYTF
cdr3_nt: TGTGCCAGTAGTATAAGTGCAAACGGCTATGGCTACACCTTC

clone_size: NA
d_call: TRBD2
j_call: TRBJ2-5
v_call: TRBV4-1
cdr3_aa: CASSQEWRTSGGQETQYF
cdr3_nt: TGCGCCAGCAGCCAAGAGTGGCGAACTAGCGGGGGACAAGAGACCCAGTACTTC

clone_size: few
d_call: TRBD1
j_call: TRBJ1-1
v_call: TRBV19
cdr3_aa: CASSIDPTPGQRAFF
cdr3_nt: TGTGCCAGTAGTATAGACCCCACACCGGGACAGAGAGCTTTCTTT

clone_size: NA
d_call: NA
j_call: TRBJ1-2
v_call: TRBV4-2
cdr3_aa: CASSPTAGYGYTF
cdr3_nt: TGTGCCAGCAGCCCAACGGCCGGGTATGGCTACACCTTC

clone_size: NA
d_call: NA
j_call: TRBJ1-1
v_call: TRBV2
cdr3_aa: CASLVGQWTEAFF
cdr3_nt: TGTGCCAGCCTGGTGGGACAATGGACTGAAGCTTTCTTT

clone_size: NA
d_call: TRBD2
j_call: TRBJ2-7
v_call: TRBV10-2
cdr3_aa: CASSGGGAYEQCF
cdr3_nt: TGCGCCAGCAGTGGCGGGGGTGCCTACGAGCAGTGCTTC

clone_size: NA
d_call: NA
j_call: TRBJ1-3
v_call: TRBV27
cdr3_aa: CASSSPARHGNTIYF
cdr3_nt: TGTGCCAGCAGTTCCCCGGCCCGTCATGGAAACACCATATATTTT

clone_size: NA
d_call: TRBD1
j_call: TRBJ2-1
v_call: TRBV15
cdr3_aa: CATSRGQGGGDEQFF
cdr3_nt: TGTGCCACCAGCAGGGGACAGGGTGGAGGAGATGAGCAGTTCTTC

clone_size: NA
d_call: TRBD1
j_call: TRBJ1-6
v_call: TRBV7-9
cdr3_aa: CASSLQGDVNSPLHF
cdr3_nt: TGTGCCAGCAGCCTCCAGGGGGATGTCAATTCACCCCTCCACTTT

clone_size: NA
d_call: TRBD1
j_call: TRBJ2-7
v_call: TRBV27
cdr3_aa: CASSWGGQGFEQYF
cdr3_nt: TGTGCCAGCAGTTGGGGCGGACAGGGGTTCGAGCAGTACTTC

clone_size: NA
d_call: NA
j_call: TRBJ2-7
v_call: TRBV6-1
cdr3_aa: CASRGQYEQYF
cdr3_nt: TGTGCCAGCAGGGGCCAGTACGAGCAGTACTTC

clone_size: once
d_call: NA
j_call: TRBJ2-7
v_call: TRBV28
cdr3_aa: CASSSRISNRRSSYEQYF
cdr3_nt: TGTGCCAGCAGTTCAAGGATAAGCAATCGGAGGAGCTCCTACGAGCAGTACTTC

clone_size: NA
d_call: NA
j_call: TRBJ1-1
v_call: TRBV27
cdr3_aa: CASSKEPGTEAFF
cdr3_nt: TGTGCCAGCAGTAAAGAACCGGGAACTGAAGCTTTCTTT

clone_size: NA
d_call: NA
j_call: TRBJ1-6
v_call: TRBV5-1
cdr3_aa: CASSLKDNYNSPLHF
cdr3_nt: TGCGCCAGCAGCTTGAAGGATAACTATAATTCACCCCTCCACTTT

clone_size: NA
d_call: NA
j_call: TRBJ2-7
v_call: TRBV15
cdr3_aa: CATSRGTRVYEQYF
cdr3_nt: TGTGCCACCAGCAGAGGAACGAGGGTCTACGAGCAGTACTTC

clone_size: NA
d_call: TRBD2
j_call: TRBJ2-3
v_call: TRBV5-1
cdr3_aa: CASSQRGSTDTQYF
cdr3_nt: TGCGCCAGCAGCCAGCGGGGAAGCACAGATACGCAGTATTTT

clone_size: NA
d_call: NA
j_call: TRBJ1-2
v_call: TRBV7-2
cdr3_aa: CASSLYAGARGYTF
cdr3_nt: TGTGCCAGCAGCTTATACGCGGGGGCGCGGGGCTACACCTTC

clone_size: NA
d_call: NA
j_call: TRBJ1-1
v_call: TRBV29-1
cdr3_aa: CSVERFSVEAFF
cdr3_nt: TGCAGCGTTGAGCGGTTTTCGGTCGAAGCTTTCTTT

clone_size: NA
d_call: NA
j_call: TRBJ1-2
v_call: TRBV6-1
cdr3_aa: CASSEIRQVGYGYTF
cdr3_nt: TGTGCCAGCAGTGAAATCCGACAGGTGGGGTATGGCTACACCTTC

clone_size: NA
d_call: TRBD2
j_call: TRBJ2-5
v_call: TRBV25-1
cdr3_aa: CASSKRLAGVETQYF
cdr3_nt: TGTGCCAGCAGTAAACGACTAGCGGGAGTGGAGACCCAGTACTTC

clone_size: NA
d_call: TRBD2
j_call: TRBJ2-3
v_call: TRBV5-1
cdr3_aa: CASSPAGTSGGTSTDTQYF
cdr3_nt: TGCGCCAGCAGCCCCGCCGGGACTAGCGGGGGTACTAGCACAGATACGCAGTATTTT